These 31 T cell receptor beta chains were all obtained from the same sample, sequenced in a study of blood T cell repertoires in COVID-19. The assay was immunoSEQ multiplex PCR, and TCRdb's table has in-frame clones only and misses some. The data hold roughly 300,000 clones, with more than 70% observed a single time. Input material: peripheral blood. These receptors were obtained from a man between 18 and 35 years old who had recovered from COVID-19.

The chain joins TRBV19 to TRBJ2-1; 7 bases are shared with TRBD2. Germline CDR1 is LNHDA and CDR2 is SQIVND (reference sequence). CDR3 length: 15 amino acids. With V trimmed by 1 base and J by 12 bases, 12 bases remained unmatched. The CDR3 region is CASSIVFGGWERQFF. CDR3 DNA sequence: TGTGCCAGTAGTATAGTTTTCGGGGGGTGGGAGCGGCAGTTCTTC.

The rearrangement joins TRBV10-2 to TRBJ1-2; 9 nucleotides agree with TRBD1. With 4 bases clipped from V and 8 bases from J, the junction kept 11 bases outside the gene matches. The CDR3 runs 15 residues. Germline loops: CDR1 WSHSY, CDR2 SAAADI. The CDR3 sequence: CASSVDQGTGSGYTF. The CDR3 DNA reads TGCGCCAGCAGTGTGGATCAAGGGACAGGGTCAGGCTACACCTTC.

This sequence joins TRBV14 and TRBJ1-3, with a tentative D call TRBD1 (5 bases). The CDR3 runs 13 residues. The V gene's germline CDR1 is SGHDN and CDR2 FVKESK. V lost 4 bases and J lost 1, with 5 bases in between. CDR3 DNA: TGTGCCAGCAGCCGGACATCTGGAAACACCATATATTTT. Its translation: CASSRTSGNTIYF.

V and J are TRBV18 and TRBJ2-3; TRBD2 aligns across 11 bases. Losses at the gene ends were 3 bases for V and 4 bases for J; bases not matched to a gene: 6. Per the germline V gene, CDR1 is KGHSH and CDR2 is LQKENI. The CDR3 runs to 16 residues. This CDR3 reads CASSPLTSGGSDTQYF. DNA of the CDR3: TGTGCCAGCTCACCCTTAACTAGCGGGGGATCAGATACGCAGTATTTT.

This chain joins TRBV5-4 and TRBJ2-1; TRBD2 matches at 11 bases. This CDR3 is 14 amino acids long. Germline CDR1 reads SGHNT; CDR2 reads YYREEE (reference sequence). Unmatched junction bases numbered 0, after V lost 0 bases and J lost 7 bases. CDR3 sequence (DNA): TGTGCCAGCAGCTTGGGGACTAGCGGGAATGAGCAGTTCTTC. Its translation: CASSLGTSGNEQFF. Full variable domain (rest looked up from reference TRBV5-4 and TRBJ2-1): ETGVTQSPTHLIKTRGQQVTLRCSSQSGHNTVSWYQQALGQGPQFIFQYYREEENGRGNFPPRFSGLQFPNYSSELNVNALELDDSALYLCASSLGTSGNEQFFGPGTRLTVL.

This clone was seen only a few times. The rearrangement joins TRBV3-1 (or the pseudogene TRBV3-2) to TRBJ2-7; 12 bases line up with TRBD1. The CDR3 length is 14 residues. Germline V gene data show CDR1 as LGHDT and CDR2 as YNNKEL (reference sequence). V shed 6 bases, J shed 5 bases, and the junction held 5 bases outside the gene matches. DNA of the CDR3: TGTGCCAGCAGGCCCGGGACAGGGGGCCACGAGCAGTACTTC. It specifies CASRPGTGGHEQYF.

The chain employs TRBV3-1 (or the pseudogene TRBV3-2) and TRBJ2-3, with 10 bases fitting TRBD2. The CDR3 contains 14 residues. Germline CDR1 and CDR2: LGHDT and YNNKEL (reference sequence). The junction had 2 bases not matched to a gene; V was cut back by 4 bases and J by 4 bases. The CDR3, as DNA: TGTGCCAGCAGCCTGAGCGGGGGGGCAGATACGCAGTATTTT. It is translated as CASSLSGGADTQYF.

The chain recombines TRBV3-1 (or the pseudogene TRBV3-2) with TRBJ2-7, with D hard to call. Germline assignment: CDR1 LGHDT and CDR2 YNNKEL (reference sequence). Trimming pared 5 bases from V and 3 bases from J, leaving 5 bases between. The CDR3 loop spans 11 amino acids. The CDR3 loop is CASSFRYEQYF. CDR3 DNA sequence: TGTGCCAGCAGCTTCCGCTACGAGCAGTACTTC.

The CDR3 DNA reads as TGTGCCAGCAGGCTGACTAGCGGGAGTCCCTACGAGCAGTACTTC. Its translation: CASRLTSGSPYEQYF. The V call is TRBV6-5, the J call TRBJ2-7; 12 nucleotides line up with TRBD2. The germline V gene has CDR1 MNHEY and CDR2 SVGAGI. The CDR3 totals 15 residues. Trimming removed 6 bases from V and 2 bases from J; junction bases left unmatched: 5.

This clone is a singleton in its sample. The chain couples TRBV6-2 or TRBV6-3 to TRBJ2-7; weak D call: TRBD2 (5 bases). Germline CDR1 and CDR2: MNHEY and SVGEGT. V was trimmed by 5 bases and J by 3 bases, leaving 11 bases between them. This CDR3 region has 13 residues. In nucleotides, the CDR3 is TGTGCCAGCAGTCGCGGGCAGAACTACGAGCAGTACTTC. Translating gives CASSRGQNYEQYF.

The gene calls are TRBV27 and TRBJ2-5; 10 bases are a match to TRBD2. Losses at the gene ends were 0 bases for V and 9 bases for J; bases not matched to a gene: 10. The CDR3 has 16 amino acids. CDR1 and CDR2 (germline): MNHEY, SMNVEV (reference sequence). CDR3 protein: CASSLSASGGWLAQYF. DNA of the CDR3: TGTGCCAGCAGTTTATCGGCTAGCGGGGGCTGGTTGGCCCAGTACTTC.

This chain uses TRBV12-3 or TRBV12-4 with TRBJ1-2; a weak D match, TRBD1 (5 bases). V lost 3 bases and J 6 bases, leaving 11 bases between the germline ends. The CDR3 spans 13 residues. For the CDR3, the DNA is TGTGCCAGCAGTTTTCGGGGGGTAGATGGCTACACCTTC. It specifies CASSFRGVDGYTF.

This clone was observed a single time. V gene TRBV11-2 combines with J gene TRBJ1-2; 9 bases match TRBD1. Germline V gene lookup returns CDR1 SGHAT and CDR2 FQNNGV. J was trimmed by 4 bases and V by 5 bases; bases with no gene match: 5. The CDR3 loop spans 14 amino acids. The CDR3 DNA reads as TGTGCCAGCAGCCCAACAGGGGGCACCTATGGCTACACCTTC. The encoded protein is CASSPTGGTYGYTF.

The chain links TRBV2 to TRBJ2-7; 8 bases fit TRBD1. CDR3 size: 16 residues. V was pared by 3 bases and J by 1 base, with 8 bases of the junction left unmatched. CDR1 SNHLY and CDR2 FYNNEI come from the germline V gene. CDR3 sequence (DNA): TGTGCCAGCAGTGACCCCGGACAGGGAACATCCTACGAGCAGTACTTC. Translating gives CASSDPGQGTSYEQYF.

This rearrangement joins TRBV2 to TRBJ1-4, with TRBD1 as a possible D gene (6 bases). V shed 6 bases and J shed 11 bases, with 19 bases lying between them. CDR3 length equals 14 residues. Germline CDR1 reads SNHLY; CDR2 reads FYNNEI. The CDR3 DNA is TGTGCCAGCAGACCACAGGGCGCCCTTGGGAAACTGTTTTTT. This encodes CASRPQGALGKLFF.

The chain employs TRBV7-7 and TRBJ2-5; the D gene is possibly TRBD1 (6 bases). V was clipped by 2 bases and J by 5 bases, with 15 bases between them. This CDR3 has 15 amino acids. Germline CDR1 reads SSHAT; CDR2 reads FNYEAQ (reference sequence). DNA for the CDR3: TGTGCCAGCAGCTTACAGGCAGGGGAGTGGGAGACCCAGTACTTC. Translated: CASSLQAGEWETQYF.

In DNA, the CDR3 is TGTGCCATTCTACAGATGAACACTGAAGCTTTCTTT. It encodes CAILQMNTEAFF. V usage is TRBV7-9 and J usage is TRBJ1-1; no reliable D call. Trimming cost V 10 bases and J 0 bases, with 9 bases left between them. Germline loops: CDR1 SEHNR, CDR2 FQNEAQ (reference sequence). CDR3 length: 12 amino acids.

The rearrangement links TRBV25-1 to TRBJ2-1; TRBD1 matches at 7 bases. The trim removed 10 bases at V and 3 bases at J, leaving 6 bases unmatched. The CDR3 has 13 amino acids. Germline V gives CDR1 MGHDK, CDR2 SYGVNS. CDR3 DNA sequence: TGTGCCACCGAAAGGGACAGCTACAATGAGCAGTTCTTC. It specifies CATERDSYNEQFF.

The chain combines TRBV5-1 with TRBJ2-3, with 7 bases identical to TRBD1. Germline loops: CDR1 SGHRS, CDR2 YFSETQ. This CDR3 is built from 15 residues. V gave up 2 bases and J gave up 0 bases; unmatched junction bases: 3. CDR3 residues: CASSLPRGSTDTQYF. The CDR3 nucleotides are TGCGCCAGCAGCTTACCCAGGGGGAGCACAGATACGCAGTATTTT.

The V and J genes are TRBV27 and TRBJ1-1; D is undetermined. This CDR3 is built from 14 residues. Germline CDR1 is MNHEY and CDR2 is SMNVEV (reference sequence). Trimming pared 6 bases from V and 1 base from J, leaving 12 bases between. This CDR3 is CASRPREGNTEAFF. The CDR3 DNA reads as TGTGCCAGCAGACCAAGGGAGGGGAACACTGAAGCTTTCTTT.

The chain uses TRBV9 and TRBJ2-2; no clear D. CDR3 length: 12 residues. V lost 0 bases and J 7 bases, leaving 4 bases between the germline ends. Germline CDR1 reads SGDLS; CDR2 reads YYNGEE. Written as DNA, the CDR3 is TGTGCCAGCAGCGTAGTGTACGGGGAGCTGTTTTTT. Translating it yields CASSVVYGELFF. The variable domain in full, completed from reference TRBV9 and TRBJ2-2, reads DSGVTQTPKHLITATGQRVTLRCSPRSGDLSVYWYQQSLDQGLQFLIQYYNGEERAKGNILERFSAQQFPDLHSELNLSSLELGDSALYFCASSVVYGELFFGEGSRLTVL.

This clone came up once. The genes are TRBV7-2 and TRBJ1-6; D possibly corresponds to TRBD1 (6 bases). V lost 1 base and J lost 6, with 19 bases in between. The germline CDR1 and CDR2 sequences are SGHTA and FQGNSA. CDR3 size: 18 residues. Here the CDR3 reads CASSLVHGGALINSPLHF. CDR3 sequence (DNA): TGTGCCAGCAGCTTAGTTCATGGGGGGGCGCTGATTAATTCACCCCTCCACTTT.

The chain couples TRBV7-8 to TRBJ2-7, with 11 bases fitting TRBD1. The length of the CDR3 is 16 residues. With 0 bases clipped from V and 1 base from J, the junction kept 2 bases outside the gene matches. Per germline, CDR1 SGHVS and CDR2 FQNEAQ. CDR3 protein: CASSLAGTGGSYEQYF. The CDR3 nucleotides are TGTGCCAGCAGCTTAGCCGGGACAGGGGGGTCCTACGAGCAGTACTTC.

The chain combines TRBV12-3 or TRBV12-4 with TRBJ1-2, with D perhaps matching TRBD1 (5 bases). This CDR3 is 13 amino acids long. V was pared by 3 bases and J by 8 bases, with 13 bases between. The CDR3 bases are TGTGCCAGCAGTTTGCAGGGACTGTGGGGCTACACCTTC. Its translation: CASSLQGLWGYTF.

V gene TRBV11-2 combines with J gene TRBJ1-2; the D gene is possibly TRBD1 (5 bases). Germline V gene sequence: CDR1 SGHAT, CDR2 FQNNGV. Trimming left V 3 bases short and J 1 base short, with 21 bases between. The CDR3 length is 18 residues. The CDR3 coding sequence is TGTGCCAGCAGCTTCTCCTACGTGGGGGGGTCCAGTAACTATGGCTACACCTTC. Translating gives CASSFSYVGGSSNYGYTF.

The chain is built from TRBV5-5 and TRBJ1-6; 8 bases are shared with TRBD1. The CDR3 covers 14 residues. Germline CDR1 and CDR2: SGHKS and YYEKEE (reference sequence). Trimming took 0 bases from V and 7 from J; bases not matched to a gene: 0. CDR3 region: CASSLGQGNSPLHF. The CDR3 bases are TGTGCCAGCAGCTTGGGACAGGGGAATTCACCCCTCCACTTT.

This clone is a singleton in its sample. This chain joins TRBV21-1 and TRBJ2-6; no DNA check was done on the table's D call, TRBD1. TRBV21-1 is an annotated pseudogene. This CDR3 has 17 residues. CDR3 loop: CASSKGDSCSGANVLTF. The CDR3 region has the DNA TGTGCCAGCAGCAAGGGGGACAGCTGCTCTGGGGCCAACGTCCTGACTTTC.

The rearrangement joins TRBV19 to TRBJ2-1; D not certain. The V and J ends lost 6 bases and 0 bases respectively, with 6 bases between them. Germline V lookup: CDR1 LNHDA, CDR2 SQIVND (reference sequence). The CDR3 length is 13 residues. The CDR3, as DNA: TGTGCCAGTAGACTAAGCTCCTACAATGAGCAGTTCTTC. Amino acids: CASRLSSYNEQFF. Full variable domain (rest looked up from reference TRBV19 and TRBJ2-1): DGGITQSPKYLFRKEGQNVTLSCEQNLNHDAMYWYRQDPGQGLRLIYYSQIVNDFQKGDIAEGYSVSREKKESFPLTVTSAQKNPTAFYLCASRLSSYNEQFFGPGTRLTVL.

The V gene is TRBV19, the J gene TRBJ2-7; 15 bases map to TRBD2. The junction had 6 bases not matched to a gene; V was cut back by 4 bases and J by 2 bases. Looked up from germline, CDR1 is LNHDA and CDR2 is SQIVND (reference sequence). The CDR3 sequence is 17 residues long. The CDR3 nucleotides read TGTGCCAGTAGTAAAGGGACTAGCGGGGGGCCGACCTACGAGCAGTACTTC. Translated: CASSKGTSGGPTYEQYF.

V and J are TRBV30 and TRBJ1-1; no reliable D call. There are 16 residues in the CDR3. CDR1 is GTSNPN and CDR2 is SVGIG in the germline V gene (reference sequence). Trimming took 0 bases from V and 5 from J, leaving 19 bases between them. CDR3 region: CAWSVGGFSGKTEAFF. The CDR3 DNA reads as TGTGCCTGGAGTGTAGGAGGATTTTCGGGGAAGACTGAAGCTTTCTTT.

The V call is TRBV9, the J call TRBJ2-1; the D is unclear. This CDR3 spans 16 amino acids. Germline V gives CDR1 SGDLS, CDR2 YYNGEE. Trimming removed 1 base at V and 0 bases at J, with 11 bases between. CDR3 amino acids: CASSVLRSSSYNEQFF. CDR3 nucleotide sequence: TGTGCCAGCAGCGTACTTCGGTCGAGCTCCTACAATGAGCAGTTCTTC. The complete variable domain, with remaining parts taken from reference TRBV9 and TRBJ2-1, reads DSGVTQTPKHLITATGQRVTLRCSPRSGDLSVYWYQQSLDQGLQFLIQYYNGEERAKGNILERFSAQQFPDLHSELNLSSLELGDSALYFCASSVLRSSSYNEQFFGPGTRLTVL.